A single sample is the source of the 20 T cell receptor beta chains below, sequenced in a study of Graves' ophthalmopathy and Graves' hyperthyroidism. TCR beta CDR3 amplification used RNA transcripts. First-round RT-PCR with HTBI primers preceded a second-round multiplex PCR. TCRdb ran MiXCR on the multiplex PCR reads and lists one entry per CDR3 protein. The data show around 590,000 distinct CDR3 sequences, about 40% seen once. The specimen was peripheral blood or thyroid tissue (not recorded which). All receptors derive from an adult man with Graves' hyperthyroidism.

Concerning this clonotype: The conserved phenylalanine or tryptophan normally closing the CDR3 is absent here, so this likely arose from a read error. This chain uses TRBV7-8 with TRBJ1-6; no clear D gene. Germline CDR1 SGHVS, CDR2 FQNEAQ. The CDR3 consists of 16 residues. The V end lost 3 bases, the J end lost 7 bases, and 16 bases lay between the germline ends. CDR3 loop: CASSFYPGRPNSPLHL. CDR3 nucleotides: TGTGCCAGCAGCTTCTACCCCGGACGGCCAAATTCACCCCTCCACCTT.

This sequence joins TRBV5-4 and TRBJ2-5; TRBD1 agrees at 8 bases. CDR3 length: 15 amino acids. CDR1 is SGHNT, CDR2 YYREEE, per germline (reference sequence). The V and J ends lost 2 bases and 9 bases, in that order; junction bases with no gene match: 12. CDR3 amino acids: CASSLGTGEVVAQYF. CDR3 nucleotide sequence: TGTGCCAGCAGCTTAGGGACAGGCGAGGTCGTGGCCCAGTACTTC.

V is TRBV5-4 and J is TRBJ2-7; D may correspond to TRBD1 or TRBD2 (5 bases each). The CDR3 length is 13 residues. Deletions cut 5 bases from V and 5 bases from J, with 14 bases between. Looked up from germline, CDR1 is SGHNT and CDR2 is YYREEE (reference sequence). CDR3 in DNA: TGTGCCAGCAGTCGGGAAGGGGTAGACGAGCAGTACTTC. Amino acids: CASSREGVDEQYF.

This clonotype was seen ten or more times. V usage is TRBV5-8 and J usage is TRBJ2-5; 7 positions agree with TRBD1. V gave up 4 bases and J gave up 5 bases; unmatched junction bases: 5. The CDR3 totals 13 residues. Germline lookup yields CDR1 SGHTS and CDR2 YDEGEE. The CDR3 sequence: CASSHTGVETQYF. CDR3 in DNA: TGTGCCAGCAGCCACACAGGGGTGGAGACCCAGTACTTC.

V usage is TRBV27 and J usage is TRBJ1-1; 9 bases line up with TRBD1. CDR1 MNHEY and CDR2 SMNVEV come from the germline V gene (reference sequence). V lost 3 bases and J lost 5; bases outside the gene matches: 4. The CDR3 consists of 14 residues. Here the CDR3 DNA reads TGTGCCAGCAGTTTGACAGGGGGTTTGACTGAAGCTTTCTTT. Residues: CASSLTGGLTEAFF.

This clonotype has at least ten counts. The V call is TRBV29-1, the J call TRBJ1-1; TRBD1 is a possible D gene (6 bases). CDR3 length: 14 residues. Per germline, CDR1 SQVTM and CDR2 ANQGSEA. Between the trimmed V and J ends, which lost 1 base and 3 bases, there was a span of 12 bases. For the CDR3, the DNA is TGCAGCGTTGAAGGAGGGGGAAAGGACACTGAAGCTTTCTTT. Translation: CSVEGGGKDTEAFF.

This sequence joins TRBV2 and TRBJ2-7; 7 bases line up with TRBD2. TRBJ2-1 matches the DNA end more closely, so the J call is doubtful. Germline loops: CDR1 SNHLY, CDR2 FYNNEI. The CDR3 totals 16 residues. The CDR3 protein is CASSADRGVLINEQFF. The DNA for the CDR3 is TGTGCCAGCAGTGCTGACCGGGGGGTGTTAATCAATGAGCAGTTCTTC.

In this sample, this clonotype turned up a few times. The CDR3 DNA sequence: TGTGCCAGCAGCTTTCGGACTAGCGGTTCTTCCTACGAGCAGTACTTC. Translation: CASSFRTSGSSYEQYF. This rearrangement joins TRBV7-9 to TRBJ2-7; 10 bases map to TRBD2. This CDR3 is built from 16 residues. The junction had 6 bases not matched to a gene; V was cut back by 3 bases and J by 1 base. The germline V gene encodes CDR1 SEHNR and CDR2 FQNEAQ (reference sequence).

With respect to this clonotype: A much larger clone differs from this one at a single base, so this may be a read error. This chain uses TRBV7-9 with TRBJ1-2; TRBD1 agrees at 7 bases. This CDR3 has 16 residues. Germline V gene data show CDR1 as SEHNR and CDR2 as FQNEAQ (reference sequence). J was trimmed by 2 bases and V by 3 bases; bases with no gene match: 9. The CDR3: CASSLETGERNYGYTF. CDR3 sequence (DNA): TGTGCCAGCAGCTTGGAAACAGGGGAAAGGAACTATGGCTACACCTTC.

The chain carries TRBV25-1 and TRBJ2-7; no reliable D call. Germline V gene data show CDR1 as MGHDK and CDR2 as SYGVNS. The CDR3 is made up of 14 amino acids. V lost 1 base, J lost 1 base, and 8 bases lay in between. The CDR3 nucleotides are TGTGCCAGCAGTGAATTAGGACCTTCCTACGAGCAGTACTTC. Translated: CASSELGPSYEQYF.

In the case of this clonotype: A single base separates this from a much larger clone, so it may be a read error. CDR3 sequence: CSAGDPGVPEAFF. In DNA, the CDR3 is TGCAGTGCTGGAGATCCGGGAGTGCCTGAAGCTTTCTTT. The rearrangement joins TRBV20-1 to TRBJ1-1; D ambiguous. The CDR3 has 13 residues. Germline loops: CDR1 DFQATT, CDR2 SNEGSKA (reference sequence).

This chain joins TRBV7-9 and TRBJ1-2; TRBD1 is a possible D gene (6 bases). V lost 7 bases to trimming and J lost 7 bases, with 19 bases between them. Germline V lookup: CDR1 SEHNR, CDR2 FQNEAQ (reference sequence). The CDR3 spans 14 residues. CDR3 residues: CASTSSGGLLGYTF. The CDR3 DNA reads TGTGCCAGCACCTCATCCGGGGGGCTTCTTGGCTACACCTTC. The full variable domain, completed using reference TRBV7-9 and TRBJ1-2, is DTGVSQNPRHKITKRGQNVTFRCDPISEHNRLYWYRQTLGQGPEFLTYFQNEAQLEKSRLLSDRFSAERPKGSFSTLEIQRTEQGDSAMYLCASTSSGGLLGYTFGSGTRLTVV.

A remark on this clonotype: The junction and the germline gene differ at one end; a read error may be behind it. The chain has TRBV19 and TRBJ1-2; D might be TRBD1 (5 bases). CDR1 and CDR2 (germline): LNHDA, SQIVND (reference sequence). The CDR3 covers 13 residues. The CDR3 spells CTSRDDSWRGYTF. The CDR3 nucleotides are TGTACCAGTCGGGACGATTCGTGGAGGGGCTACACCTTC. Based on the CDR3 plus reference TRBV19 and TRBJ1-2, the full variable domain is DGGITQSPKYLFRKEGQNVTLSCEQNLNHDAMYWYRQDPGQGLRLIYYSQIVNDFQKGDIAEGYSVSREKKESFPLTVTSAQKNPTAFYLCTSRDDSWRGYTFGSGTRLTVV.

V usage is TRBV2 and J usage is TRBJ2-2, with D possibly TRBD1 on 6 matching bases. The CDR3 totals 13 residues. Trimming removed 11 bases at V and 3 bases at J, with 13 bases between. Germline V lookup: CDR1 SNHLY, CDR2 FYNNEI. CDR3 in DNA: TGTGCCGGGGGACAAACGGACACCGGGGAGCTGTTTTTT. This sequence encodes CAGGQTDTGELFF.

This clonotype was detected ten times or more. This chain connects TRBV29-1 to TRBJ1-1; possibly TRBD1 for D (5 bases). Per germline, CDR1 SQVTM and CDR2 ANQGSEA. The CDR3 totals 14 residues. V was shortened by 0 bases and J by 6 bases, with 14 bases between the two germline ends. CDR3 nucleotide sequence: TGCAGCGTTGAAGATGCGAGGCAGGGAGCTGAAGCTTTCTTT. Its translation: CSVEDARQGAEAFF.

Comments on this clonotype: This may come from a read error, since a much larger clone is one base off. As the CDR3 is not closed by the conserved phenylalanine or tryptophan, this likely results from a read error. DNA of the CDR3: TGTGCCAGCAAAAACGGGGGTCTGACTGGAAACACCATATATCTT. Its protein product is CASKNGGLTGNTIYL. The chain couples TRBV6-5 to TRBJ1-3, with D possibly being TRBD1 (5 bases). V was trimmed by 7 bases and J by 2 bases, leaving 15 bases between them. The CDR3 totals 15 residues. CDR1 and CDR2 from the germline V gene are MNHEY and SVGAGI.

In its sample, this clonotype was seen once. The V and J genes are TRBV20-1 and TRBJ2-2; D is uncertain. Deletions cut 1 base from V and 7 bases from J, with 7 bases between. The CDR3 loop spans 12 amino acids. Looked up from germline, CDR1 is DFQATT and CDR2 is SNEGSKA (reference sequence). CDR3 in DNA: TGCAGTGCTAGAGCGGCTAGCGGGGAGCTGTTTTTT. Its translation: CSARAASGELFF.

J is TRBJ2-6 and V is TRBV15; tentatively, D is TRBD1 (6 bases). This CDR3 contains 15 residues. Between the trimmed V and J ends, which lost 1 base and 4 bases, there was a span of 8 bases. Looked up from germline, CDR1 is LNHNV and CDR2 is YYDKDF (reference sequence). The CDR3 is CATSRGGQGANVLTF. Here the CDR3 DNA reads TGTGCCACCAGCAGAGGGGGGCAAGGGGCCAACGTCCTGACTTTC.

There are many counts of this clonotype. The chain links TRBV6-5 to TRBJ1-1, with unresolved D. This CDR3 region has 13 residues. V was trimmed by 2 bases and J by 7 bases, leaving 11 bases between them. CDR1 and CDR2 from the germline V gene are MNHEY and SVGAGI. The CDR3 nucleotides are TGTGCCAGCAGTTACGGGCCAGACATTGAAGCTTTCTTT. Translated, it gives CASSYGPDIEAFF.

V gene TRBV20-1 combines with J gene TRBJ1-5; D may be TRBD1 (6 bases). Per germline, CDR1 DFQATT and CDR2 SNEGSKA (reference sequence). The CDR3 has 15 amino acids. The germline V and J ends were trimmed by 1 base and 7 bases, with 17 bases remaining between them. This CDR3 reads CSARGQARYEQPQHF. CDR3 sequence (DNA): TGCAGTGCTAGAGGACAGGCCAGATACGAGCAGCCCCAGCATTTT.